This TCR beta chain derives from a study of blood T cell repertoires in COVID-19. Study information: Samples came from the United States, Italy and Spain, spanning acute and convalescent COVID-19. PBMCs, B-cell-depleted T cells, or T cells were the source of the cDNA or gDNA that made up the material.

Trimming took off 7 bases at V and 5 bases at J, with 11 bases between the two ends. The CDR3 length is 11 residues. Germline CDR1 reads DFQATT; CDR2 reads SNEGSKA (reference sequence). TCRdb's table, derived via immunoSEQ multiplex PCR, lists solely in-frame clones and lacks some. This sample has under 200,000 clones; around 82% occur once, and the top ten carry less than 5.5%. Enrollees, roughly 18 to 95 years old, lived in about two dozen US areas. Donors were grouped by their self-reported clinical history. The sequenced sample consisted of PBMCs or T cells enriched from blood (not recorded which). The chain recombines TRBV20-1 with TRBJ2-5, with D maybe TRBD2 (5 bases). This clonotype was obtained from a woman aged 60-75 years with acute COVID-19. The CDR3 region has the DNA TGCAGTGGGACTCCTCGGGAGACCCAGTACTTC. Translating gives CSGTPRETQYF.